Below are 8 T cell receptor beta chains sequenced from a single sample in a study of glioma-infiltrating T cells. The iRepertoire nested amplicon-rescue multiplex PCR amplified TCR alpha and beta CDR3s from RNA. TCRdb re-called the multiplex PCR reads with MiXCR, one entry per CDR3 protein. The sample includes 150,000 to 200,000 distinct CDR3 sequences, about 40% of them seen just once. The sequenced material came from glioma tissue, nonneoplastic brain tissue, or PBMCs (not recorded which). The receptors stem from a human donor with low-grade glioma or glioblastoma, undergoing nonglioma brain surgery, or in good health (not recorded which).

This clonotype was observed at least ten times. The genes are TRBV28 and TRBJ2-3, with 11 bases matching TRBD2. There are 17 residues in the CDR3. Germline V gene lookup returns CDR1 MDHEN and CDR2 SYDVKM. V was pared by 5 bases and J by 2 bases, with 9 bases of the junction left unmatched. CDR3 region: CASSTTGLADFTDTQYF. In DNA form, the CDR3 reads TGTGCCAGCAGTACGACGGGACTAGCGGACTTCACAGATACGCAGTATTTT.

A word on this clonotype: This could be a read error, since a much larger clone is one nucleotide away. The V call is TRBV18, the J call TRBJ2-3; 7 nucleotides match TRBD2. This CDR3 spans 14 amino acids. V shed 5 bases, J shed 3 bases, and the junction held 5 bases outside the gene matches. Germline values: CDR1 KGHSH, CDR2 LQKENI. CDR3 nucleotide sequence: TGTGCCAGCTCAACTAGCGCGAAAACAGATACGCAGTATTTT. Its protein is CASSTSAKTDTQYF.

The V call is TRBV3-1, the J call TRBJ2-7; D is unresolved. Trimming stripped 4 bases from V and 3 bases from J, with 13 bases between. The germline V gene has CDR1 LGHDT and CDR2 YNNKEL (reference sequence). CDR3 length: 14 residues. CDR3 in amino acids: CASSPFRRGYEQYF. CDR3 nucleotide sequence: TGTGCCAGCAGCCCCTTCAGACGCGGCTACGAGCAGTACTTC.

This clonotype was seen at least ten times. The CDR3 nucleotides are TGTGCCAGCAGTAAAGACACCTATAGCAATCAGCCCCAGCATTTT. This gives the protein CASSKDTYSNQPQHF. The chain combines TRBV2 with TRBJ1-5; D gene unclear. CDR1 and CDR2 (germline): SNHLY, FYNNEI. Trimming left V 5 bases short and J 0 bases short, with 11 bases between. The CDR3 sequence is 15 residues long. Filled out from reference TRBV2 and TRBJ1-5, the complete variable domain reads EPEVTQTPSHQVTQMGQEVILRCVPISNHLYFYWYRQILGQKVEFLVSFYNNEISEKSEIFDDQFSVERPDGSNFTLKIRSTKLEDSAMYFCASSKDTYSNQPQHFGDGTRLSIL.

Note on this clonotype: Given a much more abundant clone one base away, this may be a read error. The chain joins TRBV28 to TRBJ2-3, with D hard to call. The CDR3 length is 11 residues. Looked up from germline, CDR1 is MDHEN and CDR2 is SYDVKM. Trimming cost V 7 bases and J 4 bases, with 6 bases left between them. The CDR3 DNA is TGTGCCAGCAAGGGTCCAGATACGCAGTATTTT. This encodes CASKGPDTQYF.

In regard to this clonotype: An end of the junction differs from the germline gene, which may be a read error. The chain carries TRBV20-1 and TRBJ2-1, with D unclear. The CDR3 covers 10 residues. Per germline, CDR1 DFQATT and CDR2 SNEGSKA (reference sequence). CDR3 nucleotides: TGCAGCGTATCGTGGAATGAGAAGTTCTTC. It specifies CSVSWNEKFF.

This clonotype came up a few times. V usage is TRBV6-6 and J usage is TRBJ1-5, with 8 positions matching TRBD1. J gave up 4 bases and V 2 bases, and 4 bases lay outside the gene matches. The CDR3 loop spans 15 amino acids. The germline CDR1 and CDR2 sequences are MNHNY and SVGAGI (reference sequence). CDR3 DNA sequence: TGTGCCAGCAGTTACGACAGGGGCACTAATCAGCCCCAGCATTTT. It is translated as CASSYDRGTNQPQHF.

This clonotype came up many times. The chain uses TRBV3-1 and TRBJ1-1, with D possibly being TRBD1 (6 bases). V was cut by 8 bases and J by 5 bases, with 15 bases left in between. The germline V gene encodes CDR1 LGHDT and CDR2 YNNKEL (reference sequence). CDR3 size: 13 residues. The CDR3 DNA reads TGTGCCAGCCGACAGGCCGGTTGGACTGAAGCTTTCTTT. Translated, it gives CASRQAGWTEAFF.